This T cell receptor beta chain was sequenced for a study of OX40 agonist ivuxolimab in advanced cancers. This CDR3 spans 15 amino acids. Germline CDR1 and CDR2: MNHEY and SVGAGI. Between the trimmed V and J ends, which lost 0 bases and 0 bases, there was a span of 8 bases. Some clones are missing from TCRdb's copy, which holds only in-frame ones; the method was immunoSEQ multiplex PCR. The sample includes some 62,000 clones, roughly nine tenths of them seen just once. This clonotype was sampled from an adult with an advanced solid tumor such as melanoma, head and neck, liver or kidney cancer. This chain connects TRBV6-5 to TRBJ1-1; D call uncertain. The sequencing here drew on CD4+ or CD8+ T cells sorted from blood, taken in a trial of the OX40 agonist ivuxolimab. The CDR3 is CASSYSHSLNTEAFF. CDR3 coding DNA: TGTGCCAGCAGTTACTCGCACAGCCTGAACACTGAAGCTTTCTTT.